This T cell receptor beta chain emerged from a study of control samples from healthy donors and cancer patients. This CDR3 spans 12 amino acids. Germline CDR1 and CDR2: SQVTM and ANQGSEA. The ends lost 5 bases at V and 0 bases at J; junction bases unmatched: 1. Sequencing was performed with immunoSEQ multiplex PCR; in TCRdb, only in-frame clones are kept and a portion is missing. Of just over 80,000 clones listed, 85% to 90% are singletons. The rearrangement links TRBV29-1 to TRBJ2-7; 7 positions agree with TRBD1. What was sequenced was blood. This clonotype originated in a man aged 50 or older in good health. The CDR3 protein is CSVSGGSYEQYF. CDR3 DNA sequence: TGCAGCGTTTCAGGGGGCTCCTACGAGCAGTACTTC.